This is a list of T cell receptor beta chains from one sample in a study of blood T cell repertoires in COVID-19. Assay: immunoSEQ multiplex PCR; the TCRdb copy retains only in-frame clones and omits some. The table shows under 150,000 clones, with 75% to 90% occurring only once. The material sequenced was peripheral blood. All receptors derive from a human donor in a cohort sampled during active COVID-19. Both conserved end residues are part of each CDR3. A D gene is named only where the DNA matches it firmly. Size is omitted from some rows. Given values are once, few, many or a class for expanded clones.

V,D,J,size,DNA,CDR3
TRBV4-3,-,TRBJ1-5,-,TGCGCCAGCAGCCAAGCACAGGGTAAATGGCCCCAGCATTTT,CASSQAQGKWPQHF
TRBV28,-,TRBJ2-2,-,TGTGCCACCAGGCGGCTTGCCAACACCGGGGAGCTGTTTTTT,CATRRLANTGELFF
TRBV6-5,-,TRBJ1-1,-,TGTGCCAGCAGTTACCCGGGGTCGAACACTGAAGCTTTCTTT,CASSYPGSNTEAFF
TRBV7-9,-,TRBJ1-6,-,TGTGCCAGCAGCTTATTTACAGATAATTCACCCCTCCACTTT,CASSLFTDNSPLHF
TRBV15,-,TRBJ1-1,-,TGTGCCACCCCTCCCACTGAAGCTTTCTTT,CATPPTEAFF
TRBV5-1,-,TRBJ2-3,-,TGCGCCAGCAGCTTGAAGTTGGAGCGAACCAGCACAGATACGCAGTATTTT,CASSLKLERTSTDTQYF
TRBV28,-,TRBJ2-1,-,TGTGCCAGCAGTTCTCAGCGGATAGGGAGCCGAGGCGAGCAGTTCTTC,CASSSQRIGSRGEQFF
TRBV9,-,TRBJ1-1,few,TGTGCCAGCAGCGTAGAACCGGGGAGGGGAACTGAAGCTTTCTTT,CASSVEPGRGTEAFF
TRBV10-3,-,TRBJ2-2,-,TGTGCCATCAGTGACGCGGGGCGGAGCACCGGGGAGCTGTTTTTT,CAISDAGRSTGELFF
TRBV30,-,TRBJ1-1,few,TGTGCCTGGAGCTGGGAGGGCCAAGCTTTCTTT,CAWSWEGQAFF
TRBV2,-,TRBJ2-2,-,TGTGCCAGCAGTGAACGACGGGAGACCGGGGAGCTGTTTTTT,CASSERRETGELFF
TRBV5-8,TRBD1,TRBJ2-1,-,TGTGCCAGCAGCCGAGGACAGGGTTTGGTTGAGCAGTTCTTC,CASSRGQGLVEQFF
TRBV6-5,-,TRBJ1-2,-,TGTGCCAGCGGGGTGGGAGCCCTCTATGGCTACACCTTC,CASGVGALYGYTF
TRBV6-5,TRBD1,TRBJ2-7,-,TGTGCCAGCAGAATGGGACAGGGGGCTCGCGAGCAGTACTTC,CASRMGQGAREQYF
TRBV28,TRBD1,TRBJ1-5,-,TGTGCCACCCTGTGGGGGGACAGGGTAAGGCAGCCCCAGCATTTT,CATLWGDRVRQPQHF
TRBV7-3,TRBD2,TRBJ2-1,-,TGTGCCAGCAGCTTAAGCGGGGGTCCCTACAATGAGCAGTTCTTC,CASSLSGGPYNEQFF
TRBV6-2/TRBV6-3,-,TRBJ1-5,once,TGTGCCAGCAGCGGAGGACTATATCAGCCCCAGCATTTT,CASSGGLYQPQHF
TRBV6-6,-,TRBJ1-5,few,TGTGCCAGCAGTTACTCGATAGGGGACAATCAGCCCCAGCATTTT,CASSYSIGDNQPQHF
TRBV19,-,TRBJ1-5,-,TGTGCCAGTAGTATTGTACAGGGCTATAGCAATCAGCCCCAGCATTTT,CASSIVQGYSNQPQHF
TRBV13,-,TRBJ2-2,-,TGTGCCAGCAGCTTAGGTAGAGGGAACGGGGAGCTGTTTTTT,CASSLGRGNGELFF
TRBV6-2/TRBV6-3,TRBD1,TRBJ2-7,few,TGTGCCAGCAGTTACTCGATGGACAGGGGCCACGAGCAGTACTTC,CASSYSMDRGHEQYF
TRBV7-8,-,TRBJ2-3,-,TGTGCCAGCAGCGTAGGGCGATACGGAGATACAGATACGCAGTATTTT,CASSVGRYGDTDTQYF
TRBV10-3,TRBD1,TRBJ1-2,-,TGTGCCATCACCCCCGGACAGGGGGATGGCTACACCTTC,CAITPGQGDGYTF
TRBV7-9,TRBD2,TRBJ2-2,-,TGTGCCAGCAGCTTAGTCGGGACTAGCGTCGCCGGGGAGCTGTTTTTT,CASSLVGTSVAGELFF
TRBV10-1,TRBD1,TRBJ2-7,-,TGCGCCAGCAGTGAGTCCACAGGGGGCCAACGGGAGCAGTACTTC,CASSESTGGQREQYF
TRBV28,-,TRBJ2-6,-,TGTGCCAGCAGTTCCGGTAGATCTGGGGCCAACGTCCTGACTTTC,CASSSGRSGANVLTF
TRBV27,TRBD1,TRBJ1-1,-,TGTGCCAGCAGTTACCGACAGGGGGCAATGAACACTGAAGCTTTCTTT,CASSYRQGAMNTEAFF
TRBV4-3,-,TRBJ2-7,-,TGCGCCAGCAGCCAAGAGCCGGTTAACTCCTACGAGCAGTACTTC,CASSQEPVNSYEQYF
TRBV11-3,TRBD1,TRBJ1-4,-,TGTGCCAGCAGCGGGGACAGGGGTGAAAAACTGTTTTTT,CASSGDRGEKLFF
TRBV7-2,-,TRBJ2-1,-,TGTGCCAGCAGTTTAAGATCGGGTTCCTACAATGAGCAGTTCTTC,CASSLRSGSYNEQFF
TRBV5-1,-,TRBJ1-3,-,TGCGCCAGCAGCCTATATACAGGGTGGGACTCTGGAAACACCATATATTTT,CASSLYTGWDSGNTIYF
TRBV5-1,TRBD1,TRBJ2-3,-,TGCGCCAGCTGGCGGGACAGGGCCGATACGCAGTATTTT,CASWRDRADTQYF
TRBV6-6,-,TRBJ2-5,-,TGTGCCAGCAGTTCTCGCGAGGGGGTCGAGTGGGGGACCCAGTACTTC,CASSSREGVEWGTQYF
TRBV3-1/TRBV3-2,-,TRBJ2-6,-,TGTGCCAGCAGCCCCATAGGGGGGGTCTCTGGGGCCAACGTCCTGACTTTC,CASSPIGGVSGANVLTF
TRBV9,TRBD2,TRBJ2-1,-,TGTGCCAGCAGCGTAGAGTCCGGGGGGACCTACAATGAGCAGTTCTTC,CASSVESGGTYNEQFF
TRBV10-3,-,TRBJ2-7,-,TGTGCCATCAGTGAAATGTTGTCCCCTCGCGGGGAGCAGTACTTC,CAISEMLSPRGEQYF
TRBV7-2,-,TRBJ1-2,-,TGTGCCAGCAGCAAATCGTCGGGCGGGGAATTCTATGGCTACACCTTC,CASSKSSGGEFYGYTF
TRBV7-8,TRBD1,TRBJ1-5,-,TGTGCCAGCAGCCCATGGGGACAGAGGAGCAATCAGCCCCAGCATTTT,CASSPWGQRSNQPQHF
TRBV19,-,TRBJ1-2,-,TGTGCCAGTAGTCCCGGCGGGGGGGGTTATGGCTACACCTTC,CASSPGGGGYGYTF
TRBV7-2,-,TRBJ1-1,-,TGTGCCAGCAGCTTAGGACAAAACACTGAAGCTTTCTTT,CASSLGQNTEAFF
TRBV15,TRBD2,TRBJ2-1,-,TGTGCCACTGTAGCGGGGGGGAATGAGCAGTTCTTC,CATVAGGNEQFF
TRBV30,TRBD1,TRBJ1-3,-,TGTGCCTGGAGTTTCCCAGGGGGGTTCTCTGGAAACACCATATATTTT,CAWSFPGGFSGNTIYF
TRBV6-6,-,TRBJ1-5,-,TGTGCCAGCAGTTATTTGGGGGCCGATCAGCCCCAGCATTTT,CASSYLGADQPQHF
TRBV12-5,TRBD1,TRBJ1-5,-,TGTGCTAGTGTCCCGGACAGGGACGAGTATAGCAATCAGCCCCAGCATTTT,CASVPDRDEYSNQPQHF
TRBV11-2,-,TRBJ2-2,-,TGTGCCAGCAGCTGGGGACAGAACACCGGGGAGCTGTTTTTT,CASSWGQNTGELFF
TRBV11-1,-,TRBJ1-2,-,TGTGCCAGCAGCTTAGGAGGGCGTCCAACCTATGGCTACACCTTC,CASSLGGRPTYGYTF